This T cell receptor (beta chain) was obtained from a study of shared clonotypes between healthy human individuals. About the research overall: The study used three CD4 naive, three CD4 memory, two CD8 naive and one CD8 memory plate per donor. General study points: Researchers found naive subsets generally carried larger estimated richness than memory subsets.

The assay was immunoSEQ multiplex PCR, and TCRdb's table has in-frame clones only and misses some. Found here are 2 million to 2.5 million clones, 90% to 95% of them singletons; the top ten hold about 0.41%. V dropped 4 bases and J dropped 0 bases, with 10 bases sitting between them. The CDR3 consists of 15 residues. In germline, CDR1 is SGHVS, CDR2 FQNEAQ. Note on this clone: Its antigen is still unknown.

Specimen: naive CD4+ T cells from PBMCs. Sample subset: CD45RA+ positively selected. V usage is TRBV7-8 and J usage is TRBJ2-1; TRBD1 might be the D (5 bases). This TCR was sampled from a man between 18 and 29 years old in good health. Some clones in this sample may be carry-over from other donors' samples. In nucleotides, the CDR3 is TGTGCCAGCAGCTCCCGAAGGGGCTCCTACAATGAGCAGTTCTTC. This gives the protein CASSSRRGSYNEQFF.